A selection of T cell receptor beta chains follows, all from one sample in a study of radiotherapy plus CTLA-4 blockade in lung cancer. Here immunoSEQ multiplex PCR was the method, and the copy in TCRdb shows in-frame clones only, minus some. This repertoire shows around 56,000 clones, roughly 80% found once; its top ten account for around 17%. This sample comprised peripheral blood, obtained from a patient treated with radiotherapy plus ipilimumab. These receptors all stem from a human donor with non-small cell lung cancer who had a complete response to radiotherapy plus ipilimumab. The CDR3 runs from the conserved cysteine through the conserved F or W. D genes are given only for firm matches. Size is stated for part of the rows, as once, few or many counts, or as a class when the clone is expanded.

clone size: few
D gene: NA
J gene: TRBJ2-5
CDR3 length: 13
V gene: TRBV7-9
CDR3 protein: CASSPVYQETQYF
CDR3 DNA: TGTGCCAGCAGCCCAGTGTACCAAGAGACCCAGTACTTC

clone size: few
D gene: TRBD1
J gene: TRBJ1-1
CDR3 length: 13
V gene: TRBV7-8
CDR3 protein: CASSRDRGTEAFF
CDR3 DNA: TGTGCCAGCAGCCGCGACAGGGGCACTGAAGCTTTCTTT

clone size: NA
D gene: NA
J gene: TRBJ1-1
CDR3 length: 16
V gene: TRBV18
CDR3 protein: CASSPPSQVANTEAFF
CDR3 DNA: TGTGCCAGCTCACCACCAAGCCAGGTGGCGAACACTGAAGCTTTCTTT

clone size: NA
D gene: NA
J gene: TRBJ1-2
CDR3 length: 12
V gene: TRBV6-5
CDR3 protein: CASSYQGRGYTF
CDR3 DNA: TGTGCCAGCAGTTACCAGGGGCGCGGCTACACCTTC

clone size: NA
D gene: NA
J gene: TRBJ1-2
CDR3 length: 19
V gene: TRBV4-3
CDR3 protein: CASSQLYSTASRANYGYTF
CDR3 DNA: TGCGCCAGCAGCCAATTGTATTCGACTGCCTCGAGAGCTAACTATGGCTACACCTTC

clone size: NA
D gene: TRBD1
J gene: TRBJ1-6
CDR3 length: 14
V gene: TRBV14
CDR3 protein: CASSQTGYNSPLHF
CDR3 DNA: TGTGCCAGCAGCCAGACAGGGTATAATTCACCCCTCCACTTT

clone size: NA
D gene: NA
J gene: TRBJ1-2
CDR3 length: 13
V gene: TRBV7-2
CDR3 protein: CASSTPGTYGYTF
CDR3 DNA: TGTGCCAGCAGCACTCCGGGAACCTATGGCTACACCTTC

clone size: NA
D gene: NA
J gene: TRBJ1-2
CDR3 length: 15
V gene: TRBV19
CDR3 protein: CASSIDLGGVYGYTF
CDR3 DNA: TGTGCCAGTAGTATAGATCTAGGGGGAGTCTATGGCTACACCTTC

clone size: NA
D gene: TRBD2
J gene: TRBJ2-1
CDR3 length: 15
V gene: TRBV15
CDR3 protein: CATRPGGRAVNEQFF
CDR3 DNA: TGTGCCACCAGGCCTGGCGGGAGGGCCGTTAATGAGCAGTTCTTC

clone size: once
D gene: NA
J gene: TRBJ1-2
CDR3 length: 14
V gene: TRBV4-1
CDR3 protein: CASSLRRGNYGYTF
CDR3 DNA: TGCGCCAGCAGCCTTAGAAGGGGTAACTATGGCTACACCTTC